The 25 T cell receptor beta chains presented below share a single source sample, sequenced in a study of blood T cell dynamics during melanoma immunotherapy. Profiled with immunoSEQ multiplex PCR; TCRdb holds only in-frame clones, not every one. The sample has 10,000 to 13,000 clones; about four fifths are singletons. The time point was: week 3, after first cycle of checkpoint inhibitor. The material was blood, obtained from a patient treated with checkpoint blockade. These receptors were collected from a human donor with melanoma.

This chain joins TRBV11-1 and TRBJ1-1; TRBD1 is a possible D gene (5 bases). Looked up from germline, CDR1 is SGHAT and CDR2 is FQDESV (reference sequence). The CDR3 runs to 14 residues. V lost 3 bases to trimming and J lost 5 bases, with 13 bases between them. CDR3 sequence reads: CASSLQGKGTEAFF. CDR3 nucleotide sequence: TGTGCCAGCAGCTTGCAGGGTAAGGGGACTGAAGCTTTCTTT.

CDR3 sequence: CASSQDLITGLNYGYTF. In DNA, the CDR3 is TGTGCCAGCAGCCAAGATCTAATTACCGGACTGAACTATGGCTACACCTTC. The chain is built from TRBV4-2 and TRBJ1-2; D is unresolved. The CDR3 spans 17 residues. Trimming left V 0 bases short and J 2 bases short, with 16 bases between. The V gene's germline CDR1 is LGHNA and CDR2 YNFKEQ.

This chain joins TRBV7-2 and TRBJ2-2, with 8 bases fitting TRBD1. The V and J ends lost 2 bases and 7 bases, in that order; junction bases with no gene match: 12. This CDR3 contains 17 residues. From germline, CDR1 is SGHTA and CDR2 FQGNSA. The CDR3, as DNA: TGTGCCAGCAGCTTACATAGGGGCAGGGGGCTTGGCGGGGAGCTGTTTTTT. It specifies CASSLHRGRGLGGELFF.

The chain joins TRBV5-4 to TRBJ2-2; TRBD1 might be the D (5 bases). Germline V gene data show CDR1 as SGHNT and CDR2 as YYREEE (reference sequence). V was clipped by 0 bases and J by 1 base, with 10 bases between them. The CDR3 consists of 16 residues. The CDR3 region has the DNA TGTGCCAGCAGCTTGGGGCTAAGGGGGAACACCGGGGAGCTGTTTTTT. It codes for CASSLGLRGNTGELFF.

The chain joins TRBV7-6 to TRBJ2-5, with D perhaps TRBD1 (5 bases). The CDR3 extends over 14 amino acids. Trimming pared 6 bases from V and 0 bases from J, leaving 11 bases between. Germline V gene lookup returns CDR1 SGHVS and CDR2 FNYEAQ. The DNA of the CDR3 is TGTGCCAGCAGTCGACCAGGGAACCAAGAGACCCAGTACTTC. Translating gives CASSRPGNQETQYF.

This clone occurred once. The chain links TRBV5-6 to TRBJ2-1; no reliable D call. V was pared by 0 bases and J by 3 bases, with 4 bases between. This CDR3 has 13 residues. Per germline, CDR1 SGHDT and CDR2 YYEEEE. DNA for the CDR3: TGTGCCAGCAGCTTGGGGATCTACAATGAGCAGTTCTTC. Encoded protein: CASSLGIYNEQFF.

The genes are TRBV15 and TRBJ1-1; 11 bases are shared with TRBD1. V shed 4 bases, J shed 7 bases, and the junction held 5 bases outside the gene matches. The V gene's germline CDR1 is LNHNV and CDR2 YYDKDF (reference sequence). This CDR3 is built from 14 residues. This chain's CDR3 is CATSKDRGPDEAFF. The DNA of the CDR3 is TGTGCCACCAGCAAGGACAGGGGGCCTGATGAAGCTTTCTTT.

The V call is TRBV4-2, the J call TRBJ2-7; no reliable D call. The germline gives CDR1 LGHNA, CDR2 YNFKEQ. The CDR3 spans 14 residues. Trimming removed 3 bases at V and 0 bases at J, with 9 bases between. Here the CDR3 reads CASSQGFSSYEQYF. The DNA for the CDR3 is TGTGCCAGCAGCCAGGGTTTTAGCTCCTACGAGCAGTACTTC.

The V and J genes are TRBV2 and TRBJ1-2, with 9 bases matching TRBD1. V trimming: 3 bases; J trimming: 4 bases; junction bases outside the gene matches: 0. CDR1 is SNHLY, CDR2 FYNNEI, per germline. The CDR3 consists of 13 residues. CDR3 sequence reads: CASSEDRGYGYTF. The CDR3 DNA is TGTGCCAGCAGTGAGGACAGGGGCTATGGCTACACCTTC.

In DNA form, the CDR3 reads TGTGCCAGCAAAGGTCCTGCGTTTTATGGCTACACCTTC. Translating gives CASKGPAFYGYTF. The V and J genes are TRBV6-5 and TRBJ1-2; no clear D gene. The CDR3 runs to 13 residues. Trimming stripped 7 bases from V and 5 bases from J, with 14 bases between. Germline CDR1 and CDR2: MNHEY and SVGAGI.

The V and J genes are TRBV11-3 and TRBJ1-1; possible D gene TRBD1, 5 bases. Germline V gives CDR1 SGHNT, CDR2 YENEEA. V lost 6 bases and J 1 base, leaving 15 bases between the germline ends. This CDR3 is 15 amino acids long. Written as DNA, the CDR3 is TGTGCCAGCAGTCAGCGGGGGACGCCGAACACTGAAGCTTTCTTT. This sequence encodes CASSQRGTPNTEAFF.

This chain connects TRBV6-5 to TRBJ1-1; D possibly corresponds to TRBD1 (5 bases). The ends were cut back, 6 bases at V and 6 bases at J, with 17 bases in the middle. Germline CDR1 MNHEY, CDR2 SVGAGI. The CDR3 is 14 residues long. The CDR3 sequence is CASRDQGWSAEAFF. DNA for the CDR3: TGTGCCAGCAGGGACCAGGGATGGTCGGCTGAAGCTTTCTTT.

V and J are TRBV7-2 and TRBJ2-1; 12 bases are a match to TRBD2. Trimming removed 5 bases from V and 5 bases from J; junction bases left unmatched: 4. CDR1 is SGHTA, CDR2 FQGNSA, per germline. The CDR3 contains 15 residues. The CDR3 sequence: CASSPTSGGHNEQFF. The CDR3 bases are TGTGCCAGCAGCCCGACTAGCGGGGGTCACAATGAGCAGTTCTTC.

This clone appeared once. The chain combines TRBV29-1 with TRBJ1-2; D remains unclear. Trimming shortened V by 4 bases and J by 8 bases, and 8 bases separated the two germline ends. This CDR3 is built from 10 residues. Germline CDR1 and CDR2: SQVTM and ANQGSEA. The CDR3 is CSVADAGYTF. For the CDR3, the DNA is TGCAGCGTTGCTGACGCGGGCTACACCTTC.

This chain uses TRBV5-1 with TRBJ2-1; unclear D gene. The germline V gene has CDR1 SGHRS and CDR2 YFSETQ. V was clipped by 3 bases and J by 0 bases, with 16 bases between them. The CDR3 totals 17 residues. The CDR3 here is CASSYGVSAVSYNEQFF. The CDR3 nucleotides are TGCGCCAGCAGCTATGGGGTCTCGGCAGTCTCCTACAATGAGCAGTTCTTC.

V and J are TRBV6-5 and TRBJ1-1; maybe TRBD1 (6 bases). Germline V gene sequence: CDR1 MNHEY, CDR2 SVGAGI. This CDR3 contains 16 residues. V lost 2 bases to trimming and J lost 3 bases, with 16 bases between them. As DNA, the CDR3 is TGTGCCAGCAGTTACACTCCCCGGACAGTTTACACTGAAGCTTTCTTT. Translation gives CASSYTPRTVYTEAFF.

The gene calls are TRBV5-1 and TRBJ1-2; no clear D. Germline V lookup: CDR1 SGHRS, CDR2 YFSETQ. The length of the CDR3 is 13 residues. V lost 4 bases and J lost 4, with 11 bases in between. This chain's CDR3 is CASSPGHRYGYTF. Written as DNA, the CDR3 is TGCGCCAGCAGCCCCGGCCACCGCTATGGCTACACCTTC.

The chain links TRBV7-2 to TRBJ2-5, with TRBD2 matching 10 bases. Per the germline V gene, CDR1 is SGHTA and CDR2 is FQGNSA. J was trimmed by 5 bases and V by 2 bases; bases with no gene match: 5. The CDR3 runs 15 residues. The chain's CDR3 is CASSLRAGGRETQYF. The CDR3 DNA reads as TGTGCCAGCAGCTTAAGAGCGGGGGGGCGGGAGACCCAGTACTTC.

The J gene is TRBJ1-2, the V gene TRBV4-1; D call uncertain. CDR1 and CDR2 from the germline V gene are MGHRA and YSYEKL. The CDR3 consists of 14 residues. Deletions cut 0 bases from V and 3 bases from J, with 8 bases between. CDR3 protein: CASSQEGLDYGYTF. The CDR3 region has the DNA TGCGCCAGCAGCCAAGAGGGGTTGGACTATGGCTACACCTTC.

The J gene is TRBJ2-5, the V gene TRBV5-4; 12 positions match TRBD2. The V and J ends lost 3 bases and 2 bases, in that order; junction bases with no gene match: 2. The CDR3 has 15 amino acids. Per germline, CDR1 SGHNT and CDR2 YYREEE (reference sequence). The CDR3 nucleotides read TGTGCCAGCAGCTATCTAGCGGGGGGGCAAGAGACCCAGTACTTC. This translates into CASSYLAGGQETQYF.

The CDR3, as DNA: TGTGCCAGCAGCTTAGGGGGGGACTTGGGCTATGGCTACACCTTC. Encoded protein: CASSLGGDLGYGYTF. This chain links TRBV7-8 with TRBJ1-2, with D possibly being TRBD1 (5 bases). V shed 1 base and J shed 4 bases, with 13 bases lying between them. This CDR3 contains 15 residues. Germline assignment: CDR1 SGHVS and CDR2 FQNEAQ. The whole variable domain, filled in from reference TRBV7-8 and TRBJ1-2, reads GAGVSQSPRYKVAKRGQDVALRCDPISGHVSLFWYQQALGQGPEFLTYFQNEAQLDKSGLPSDRFFAERPEGSVSTLKIQRTQQEDSAVYLCASSLGGDLGYGYTFGSGTRLTVV.

There are a few counts of this clone. CDR3 in amino acids: CAWTDLNTEAFF. In nucleotides, the CDR3 is TGTGCCTGGACGGACCTGAACACTGAAGCTTTCTTT. The chain joins TRBV30 to TRBJ1-1; D uncertain. Per germline, CDR1 GTSNPN and CDR2 SVGIG (reference sequence). V dropped 4 bases and J dropped 0 bases, with 6 bases sitting between them. There are 12 residues in the CDR3.

The rearrangement uses TRBV19 and TRBJ2-7; TRBD1 matches at 9 bases. CDR3 length: 14 amino acids. J was trimmed by 3 bases and V by 6 bases; bases with no gene match: 6. Per germline, CDR1 LNHDA and CDR2 SQIVND (reference sequence). The CDR3 protein is CASSPGTGFYEQYF. The CDR3, as DNA: TGTGCCAGTAGCCCCGGGACAGGGTTCTACGAGCAGTACTTC.

The CDR3 sequence: CASSLSVGVGYTF. The CDR3 DNA sequence: TGTGCCAGCAGCTTAAGCGTAGGGGTCGGCTACACCTTC. The rearrangement joins TRBV7-2 to TRBJ1-2; perhaps TRBD1 as D (5 bases). The CDR3 covers 13 residues. V was pared by 2 bases and J by 8 bases, with 12 bases between. Germline CDR1 is SGHTA and CDR2 is FQGNSA.

V and J are TRBV27 and TRBJ2-3; D not certain. Germline CDR1 and CDR2: MNHEY and SMNVEV (reference sequence). V was clipped by 5 bases and J by 1 base, with 7 bases between them. This CDR3 comprises 13 residues. The CDR3 here is CASSIRRTDTQYF. The CDR3 DNA reads TGTGCCAGCAGTATACGTCGCACAGATACGCAGTATTTT.